The rows below give T cell receptor beta chains drawn from one sample of a study of blood T cell repertoires in COVID-19. Data came from immunoSEQ multiplex PCR; TCRdb stores just in-frame clones and leaves some out. The table lists roughly 50,000 clones, around 85% of them singletons. The sequenced material came from peripheral blood. The receptors were gathered from a woman of 80 years or more with acute or convalescent COVID-19. Each CDR3 is given with its conserved first and last residue. The D gene is left open where the match is weak. A clone size is listed for some rows: how often the clone was seen (once, few, many), or a class if it is expanded.

J: TRBJ2-2
V: TRBV3-1/TRBV3-2
size: -
D: -
DNA: TGTGCCAGCAGCCCCGGACACAACACCGGGGAGCTGTTTTTT
CDR3: CASSPGHNTGELFF

J: TRBJ2-3
V: TRBV9
size: -
D: -
DNA: TGTGCCAGCAGCGTAGGGGCAACCCACACAGATACGCAGTATTTT
CDR3: CASSVGATHTDTQYF

J: TRBJ1-4
V: TRBV2
size: -
D: -
DNA: TGTGCCAGCAGAGGGGCAACTAATGAAAAACTGTTTTTT
CDR3: CASRGATNEKLFF

J: TRBJ1-6
V: TRBV25-1
size: -
D: TRBD1
DNA: TGTGCCAGCAGGGACAGGGATTCACCCCTCCACTTT
CDR3: CASRDRDSPLHF

J: TRBJ2-7
V: TRBV19
size: -
D: -
DNA: TGTGCCAGTAGTTCGGGCAGGGGAAGGTCCTACGAGCAGTACTTC
CDR3: CASSSGRGRSYEQYF

J: TRBJ1-2
V: TRBV5-6
size: once
D: TRBD1
DNA: TGTGCCAGCAGCTTGAGGGAGGGACAGGTAACTGGTGGCTACACCTTC
CDR3: CASSLREGQVTGGYTF

J: TRBJ1-2
V: TRBV15
size: -
D: -
DNA: TGTGCCACCAGCAGAGATCGGAGCAGGGATGGCTACACCTTC
CDR3: CATSRDRSRDGYTF

J: TRBJ2-1
V: TRBV7-3
size: -
D: -
DNA: TGTGCCAGCAGCTTAGAGGAGAGCTCCTACAATGAGCAGTTCTTC
CDR3: CASSLEESSYNEQFF

J: TRBJ2-7
V: TRBV6-1
size: once
D: -
DNA: TGTGCCAGCAGTGAACAGGGTAGCTCCTACGAGCAGTACTTC
CDR3: CASSEQGSSYEQYF

J: TRBJ2-1
V: TRBV7-8
size: -
D: -
DNA: TGTGCCAGCAGCTTAACTACCCTACAGGGAGTCCAGTTCTTC
CDR3: CASSLTTLQGVQFF

J: TRBJ1-6
V: TRBV3-1/TRBV3-2
size: -
D: TRBD1
DNA: TGTGCCAGCACCGAGGGGACAGGGGTGAATTCACCCCTCCACTTT
CDR3: CASTEGTGVNSPLHF

J: TRBJ1-5
V: TRBV5-6
size: -
D: TRBD1
DNA: TGTGCCAGCAGCTTAAACAGGGGGTCTAATCAGCCCCAGCATTTT
CDR3: CASSLNRGSNQPQHF

J: TRBJ1-6
V: TRBV6-1
size: few
D: -
DNA: TGTGCCAGCAGTGAAGCGCTTCTTGGGGGCTCACCCCTCCACTTT
CDR3: CASSEALLGGSPLHF

J: TRBJ1-6
V: TRBV5-4
size: once
D: -
DNA: TGTGCCAGCAGCTTGACGGGGACTGATTCACCCCTCCACTTT
CDR3: CASSLTGTDSPLHF

J: TRBJ2-7
V: TRBV27
size: -
D: TRBD1
DNA: TGTGCCAGCAGTTTGGCTCCTGGGACAGGGGGATACGAGCAGTACTTC
CDR3: CASSLAPGTGGYEQYF

J: TRBJ1-5
V: TRBV5-1
size: -
D: TRBD1
DNA: TGCGCCAGCAGCCCTTCAGGGGGAGATCAGCCCCAGCATTTT
CDR3: CASSPSGGDQPQHF

J: TRBJ1-2
V: TRBV6-1
size: -
D: -
DNA: TGTGCCAGCAGTGAAGTGGGGGCATCAGGCTACACCTTC
CDR3: CASSEVGASGYTF

J: TRBJ2-7
V: TRBV6-5
size: -
D: TRBD1
DNA: TGTGCCAGCAGTCCAGGGGGCGCGGGGTTCTACGAGCAGTACTTC
CDR3: CASSPGGAGFYEQYF

J: TRBJ1-1
V: TRBV9
size: -
D: -
DNA: TGTGCCAGCAGCCCAGGGTCGGTGAACACTGAAGCTTTCTTT
CDR3: CASSPGSVNTEAFF

J: TRBJ1-4
V: TRBV9
size: -
D: -
DNA: TGTGCCAGCAGCGTAGCTCAGGGGACGAATGAAAAACTGTTTTTT
CDR3: CASSVAQGTNEKLFF

J: TRBJ2-7
V: TRBV3-1/TRBV3-2
size: once
D: TRBD1
DNA: TGTGCCAGCAGTACAGGGGGCGTCAACGAGCAGTACTTC
CDR3: CASSTGGVNEQYF

J: TRBJ2-2
V: TRBV10-3
size: -
D: -
DNA: TGTGCCTTAGGACCGGGAACCAACACCGGGGAGCTGTTTTTT
CDR3: CALGPGTNTGELFF

J: TRBJ2-2
V: TRBV5-1
size: -
D: -
DNA: TGCGCCAGCTACTCGGAGAGGAACACCGGGGAGCTGTTTTTT
CDR3: CASYSERNTGELFF

J: TRBJ2-7
V: TRBV30
size: -
D: -
DNA: TGTGCCTGGAATCGGGTCACAGGGCTCTACGAGCAGTACTTC
CDR3: CAWNRVTGLYEQYF

J: TRBJ2-2
V: TRBV28
size: once
D: TRBD1
DNA: TGTGCCGGGAGACAGGGGGACACCGGGGAGCTGTTTTTT
CDR3: CAGRQGDTGELFF

J: TRBJ2-3
V: TRBV7-2
size: once
D: TRBD2
DNA: TGTGCCAGCAGCTTAGTCGGCGGGGGTGCAGATACGCAGTATTTT
CDR3: CASSLVGGGADTQYF

J: TRBJ2-3
V: TRBV5-1
size: -
D: TRBD1
DNA: TGCGCCAGCAGCCGCGGGGACAGGGGGCTAGATACGCAGTATTTT
CDR3: CASSRGDRGLDTQYF

J: TRBJ1-6
V: TRBV7-6
size: -
D: -
DNA: TGTGCCAGCAGCTTAGCTGGCGGGAGCTCCTATAATTCACCCCTCCACTTT
CDR3: CASSLAGGSSYNSPLHF

J: TRBJ1-1
V: TRBV30
size: -
D: TRBD1
DNA: TGTGCCTGGACCCGGGACAGATTAAAAGAAGCTTTCTTT
CDR3: CAWTRDRLKEAFF

J: TRBJ2-5
V: TRBV7-7
size: -
D: TRBD1
DNA: TGTGCCAGCAGCTTAGCTTGGACAGGCGAAGAGACCCAGTACTTC
CDR3: CASSLAWTGEETQYF

J: TRBJ1-1
V: TRBV5-1
size: once
D: -
DNA: TGCGCCAGCAGCTTGGAACGCGCAGGGAACACTGAAGCTTTCTTT
CDR3: CASSLERAGNTEAFF

J: TRBJ2-5
V: TRBV11-2
size: -
D: -
DNA: TGTGCCAGCAGCTTAGGGACTCTAGGGCAAGAGACCCAGTACTTC
CDR3: CASSLGTLGQETQYF

J: TRBJ2-6
V: TRBV2
size: -
D: -
DNA: TGTGCCAGCAACGGTGCATCTGGGGCCAACGTCCTGACTTTC
CDR3: CASNGASGANVLTF

J: TRBJ1-6
V: TRBV7-9
size: -
D: TRBD1
DNA: TGTGCCAGCAGCGAGTCAGGAGGGGGCCGGTCACCCCTCCACTTT
CDR3: CASSESGGGRSPLHF

J: TRBJ1-1
V: TRBV6-5
size: -
D: -
DNA: TGTGCCAGCAGCAGGGGTATGAACACTGAAGCTTTCTTT
CDR3: CASSRGMNTEAFF

J: TRBJ2-3
V: TRBV29-1
size: -
D: -
DNA: TGCAGCGTTTCAGTCAGGGACACAGATACGCAGTATTTT
CDR3: CSVSVRDTDTQYF

J: TRBJ1-5
V: TRBV5-5
size: -
D: TRBD1
DNA: TGTGCCAGCAGCCTTACAGGGGGCCAAAATCAGCCCCAGCATTTT
CDR3: CASSLTGGQNQPQHF

J: TRBJ1-4
V: TRBV2
size: once
D: -
DNA: TGTGCCAGCAGTGAACCAAATAATGAAAAACTGTTTTTT
CDR3: CASSEPNNEKLFF

J: TRBJ2-5
V: TRBV2
size: -
D: TRBD2
DNA: TGTGCCAGCAGTGAGCCTAGCGGGAGCCAAGAGACCCAGTACTTC
CDR3: CASSEPSGSQETQYF

J: TRBJ1-2
V: TRBV6-5
size: once
D: TRBD1
DNA: TGTGCCAGCACCCAACAGGGGATCTATGGCTACACCTTC
CDR3: CASTQQGIYGYTF

J: TRBJ2-7
V: TRBV7-8
size: -
D: -
DNA: TGTGCCAGCAGGCCGAAAGAAGGGGTCTCCTACGAGCAGTACTTC
CDR3: CASRPKEGVSYEQYF

J: TRBJ1-2
V: TRBV2
size: -
D: -
DNA: TGTGCCAGCACCTCCGAGGGGGGGGTAGTTGCGTACTATGGCTACACCTTC
CDR3: CASTSEGGVVAYYGYTF

J: TRBJ2-3
V: TRBV27
size: -
D: -
DNA: TGTGCCAGCAGAAAACAGGGGGAGGGAGATACGCAGTATTTT
CDR3: CASRKQGEGDTQYF

J: TRBJ1-2
V: TRBV2
size: -
D: -
DNA: TGTGCCAGCAGTGAGGGGGGTGCTAGTGGCTACACCTTC
CDR3: CASSEGGASGYTF

J: TRBJ1-1
V: TRBV10-1
size: once
D: -
DNA: TGCGCCAGCAGGGTGGCGGAAAACACTGAAGCTTTCTTT
CDR3: CASRVAENTEAFF

J: TRBJ2-3
V: TRBV4-2
size: -
D: TRBD2
DNA: TGTGCCAGCAGCCAAGGGGGCCCGGGGGGAGCGGGGAGCACAGATACGCAGTATTTT
CDR3: CASSQGGPGGAGSTDTQYF

J: TRBJ1-3
V: TRBV19
size: -
D: -
DNA: TGTGCCAGCACACAGGACCACTCTGGAAACACCATATATTTT
CDR3: CASTQDHSGNTIYF

J: TRBJ2-7
V: TRBV3-1/TRBV3-2
size: -
D: -
DNA: TGTGCCAGCAGCCGATCGACAGTCTCCTACGAGCAGTACTTC
CDR3: CASSRSTVSYEQYF

J: TRBJ1-1
V: TRBV29-1
size: -
D: -
DNA: TGCAGCGTTGGGTGGGCCGCGAACACTGAAGCTTTCTTT
CDR3: CSVGWAANTEAFF

J: TRBJ1-2
V: TRBV19
size: few
D: -
DNA: TGTGCCAGTAGTCTACAGGGTAACTATGGCTACACCTTC
CDR3: CASSLQGNYGYTF

J: TRBJ2-7
V: TRBV2
size: -
D: -
DNA: TGTGCCAGCAGCGACGAGCCAGGCAACTCCTACGAGCAGTACTTC
CDR3: CASSDEPGNSYEQYF

J: TRBJ2-2
V: TRBV9
size: -
D: -
DNA: TGTGCCAGCAGCGTCGTGACAGGGAACACCGGGGAGCTGTTTTTT
CDR3: CASSVVTGNTGELFF

J: TRBJ2-1
V: TRBV7-2
size: -
D: TRBD1
DNA: TGTGCCAGCAGCCAACAGGGACAGGGAGCTGAGCAGTTCTTC
CDR3: CASSQQGQGAEQFF

J: TRBJ1-2
V: TRBV6-5
size: once
D: TRBD1
DNA: TGTGCCAGCAGTACAACAGGGGGCGGTAATGGCTACACCTTC
CDR3: CASSTTGGGNGYTF

J: TRBJ2-2
V: TRBV5-4
size: -
D: -
DNA: TGTGCCAGCAGCTTGGGGGGACTTCTGAACACCGGGGAGCTGTTTTTT
CDR3: CASSLGGLLNTGELFF

J: TRBJ2-7
V: TRBV14
size: -
D: TRBD2
DNA: TGTGCCAGCAGCCCGGGTAGCGGGGGTTCCTACGAGCAGTACTTC
CDR3: CASSPGSGGSYEQYF

J: TRBJ1-2
V: TRBV12-3/TRBV12-4
size: -
D: TRBD1
DNA: TGTGCCAGCAGTCCTCGGACAGGGGATGGCTACACCTTC
CDR3: CASSPRTGDGYTF